The clone carrying this T cell receptor (beta chain) has a handful of counts. The sample belongs to a study of blood T cell repertoires in COVID-19. Study information: PBMCs, B-cell-depleted T cells, or T cells were the source of the cDNA or gDNA that made up the material.

Some clones are missing from TCRdb's copy, which holds only in-frame ones; the method was immunoSEQ multiplex PCR. The sample yields about 44,000 clones, about 87% seen once. This CDR3 spans 12 amino acids. The V gene's germline CDR1 is LNHDA and CDR2 SQIVND (reference sequence). After removal of 5 bases from V and 7 bases from J, the junction contained 4 bases not matched to a gene. The TCR sequence derives from a middle-aged woman with acute or convalescent COVID-19. The sample consisted of peripheral blood. This sequence joins TRBV19 and TRBJ2-7, with 8 bases matching TRBD1. DNA for the CDR3: TGTGCCAGTAGTCCCACAGGGGGGGAGCAGTACTTC. Translated: CASSPTGGEQYF.